Listed here are 2 T cell receptor beta chains from one sample, sequenced in a study of cytomegalovirus exposure and HLA in healthy donors. With 60 Vbeta and 13 Jbeta primers, the PCR was carried out. TCRdb's table, derived via immunoSEQ multiplex PCR, lists solely in-frame clones and lacks some. Among approximately 150,000 clones, 80% to 90% were seen once, and the ten largest hold over 4.5%. Material: PBMCs. The receptors were gathered from a woman between 18 and 29 years old in good health and CMV-seropositive.

The V call is TRBV7-2, the J call TRBJ2-1; TRBD2 might be the D (7 bases). V lost 7 bases and J 0 bases, leaving 16 bases between the germline ends. From germline, CDR1 is SGHTA and CDR2 FQGNSA. This CDR3 has 16 amino acids. Written as DNA, the CDR3 is TGTGCCAGCACCTCTAGAGGGGGGGACTCCTACAATGAGCAGTTCTTC. Protein product: CASTSRGGDSYNEQFF.

The genes are TRBV4-1 and TRBJ1-1; TRBD1 matches at 11 bases. Germline loops: CDR1 MGHRA, CDR2 YSYEKL. The CDR3 contains 15 residues. V shed 5 bases, J shed 4 bases, and the junction held 6 bases outside the gene matches. The CDR3 DNA reads as TGCGCCAGCAGCTATCCGGGACAGGGGGTCACTGAAGCTTTCTTT. Amino acids: CASSYPGQGVTEAFF.